The clone carrying this TCR beta chain was detected ten times or more. Amplification targeted TCR beta CDR3 regions from RNA transcripts. Carried out on the TCR CDR3, a first-round RT-PCR used the HTBI primer set. TCRdb re-called the multiplex PCR reads through MiXCR, storing one row per CDR3 protein. The data hold some 340,000 distinct CDR3 sequences, with roughly 13% observed a single time. For ophthalmopathy patients, the Clinical Activity Score was at least 3 and the NOSPECS grade at least 4; duration was under 3 months. Based on clinical symptoms, serum thyroxine and TRAb, thyroid ultrasound and orbital computed tomography, diagnoses were reached. Deletions cut 4 bases from V and 7 bases from J, with 10 bases between. From germline, CDR1 is SNHLY and CDR2 FYNNEI. CDR3 length: 13 amino acids. This sample is part of a study of T cells in Graves' hyperthyroidism and ophthalmopathy.

This sequence originates from a woman in her 40s with Graves' ophthalmopathy. The chain is built from TRBV2 and TRBJ2-2, with D uncertain. The specimen was blood. CDR3 in DNA: TGTGCCAGCAGTGCGGACGGTCACGGGGAGCTGTTTTTT. Translated: CASSADGHGELFF.